This TCR beta chain was sequenced during a study of cytomegalovirus exposure and HLA in healthy donors. Study details: Unique TCR beta sequences numbering about 100 million came from 150 million to 200 million T cells in an earlier analysis. Whole-study findings and limits: Most of the TCR beta V segments (in an earlier analysis) were productive either about 87% or about 30% of the time.

In germline, CDR1 is MGHRA, CDR2 YSYEKL. The CDR3 is 15 residues long. With 4 bases removed from V and 8 bases from J, the gap between germline ends came to 18 bases. The PCR made use of 60 Vbeta and 13 Jbeta primers. Using immunoSEQ multiplex PCR, the repertoire was profiled, and TCRdb retains in-frame clones only, with some absent. The sample holds 70,000 to 95,000 clones, around 78% seen once. Worth noting for this clone: The antigen is undetermined.

This receptor was taken from a man aged 40-50 years in good health and CMV-seronegative. The sequenced sample was PBMCs. V is TRBV4-1 and J is TRBJ2-1, with a tentative D call TRBD2 (6 bases). CDR3 loop: CASSPVGKGGDEQFF. The CDR3 DNA reads as TGCGCCAGCAGCCCGGTGGGTAAGGGAGGCGATGAGCAGTTCTTC.